This T cell receptor (beta chain) was sequenced during a study of shared clonotypes between healthy human individuals. Broader study findings: All-four-donor shared clonotypes had higher generation probabilities than non-shared clonotypes did.

CDR1 and CDR2 (germline): MDHEN, SYDVKM. Trimming cost V 3 bases and J 2 bases; bases outside gene matches: 4. This CDR3 comprises 16 residues. With respect to this clone: Its matching antigen is unknown.

Naivety among CD8 cells was defined by CD45RO negativity and positive CCR7 selection, thereby excluding terminally differentiated effector memory CD45RA+ cells. Assay execution took place at the deep level. The DNA input per sorted-subset replicate PCR was 200 to 250 ng, corresponding to some 27,000 T cell genomes. Libraries were prepared by immunoSEQ multiplex PCR; TCRdb keeps only in-frame clonotypes and omits some of them. The table lists approximately 2,200,000 clones, about 93% of them singletons. The sample was naive CD8+ T cells from PBMCs. V is TRBV28 and J is TRBJ1-5; TRBD1 matches 10 bases. The receptor was derived from a man younger than 35 in good health. Some clones in this sample may be carry-over from other donors' samples. DNA for the CDR3: TGTGCCAGCAGTTTCCCCGGGACAGGGGGCAATCAGCCCCAGCATTTT. Translating gives CASSFPGTGGNQPQHF.